These 19 T cell receptor beta chains came from one sample sequenced in a study of T-cell memory formation after mild COVID-19. TCRdb re-derived calls from the 5' RACE reads in MiXCR, one entry per CDR3 protein. Of roughly 400,000 distinct CDR3 sequences in the sample, about 16% were seen once. The material sequenced was PBMCs or a T cell subset sorted from them (not recorded which). Every receptor here comes from a man between 18 and 29 years old who had mild COVID-19 (a few samples of this study predate the infection). Cell type and time point are not known.

The J gene is TRBJ2-1, the V gene TRBV11-2; 16 positions match TRBD2. V dropped 5 bases and J dropped 8; count of bases not matched to a gene: 3. The CDR3 runs to 15 residues. Germline CDR1 and CDR2: SGHAT and FQNNGV. CDR3 coding DNA: TGTGCCAGCAGCACTGGGACTAGCGGGGGGGATGAGCAGTTCTTC. Translated, it gives CASSTGTSGGDEQFF.

The chain couples TRBV7-6 to TRBJ2-1; D possibly corresponds to TRBD1 (6 bases). V lost 1 base and J 11 bases, leaving 18 bases between the germline ends. This CDR3 region has 15 residues. CDR1 and CDR2 from the germline V gene are SGHVS and FNYEAQ. The DNA for the CDR3 is TGTGCCAGCAGCTTAGGCGGATACAGGGACGGGAAGCAGTTCTTC. Translated, it gives CASSLGGYRDGKQFF.

The sample holds a few counts of this clonotype. The chain combines TRBV11-3 with TRBJ2-7, with 9 bases matching TRBD1. Germline V CDR1 and CDR2: SGHNT, YENEEA. Trimming at V came to 6 bases and at J to 5 bases, leaving 5 bases not matched to a gene. CDR3 size: 13 residues. The CDR3 is CASSGQGHHEQYF. For the CDR3, the DNA is TGTGCCAGCAGTGGACAGGGGCACCACGAGCAGTACTTC.

The V gene is TRBV28, the J gene TRBJ2-5; 9 bases match TRBD1. V trimming: 2 bases; J trimming: 4 bases; junction bases outside the gene matches: 5. Germline V lookup: CDR1 MDHEN, CDR2 SYDVKM. This CDR3 contains 15 residues. For the CDR3, the DNA is TGTGCCAGCAGTTTACCGAGACAGGGGGTAGAGACCCAGTACTTC. This translates into CASSLPRQGVETQYF.

The table lists this clonotype with a few counts. The chain combines TRBV4-1 with TRBJ2-3, with TRBD2 matching 7 bases. The J segment lost 7 bases and the V segment lost 0 bases, leaving 4 bases of the junction unmatched. From germline, CDR1 is MGHRA and CDR2 YSYEKL. The CDR3 runs to 14 residues. In DNA form, the CDR3 reads TGCGCCAGCAGCCAAGACGGGGGGATAAATACGCAGTATTTT. This codes for CASSQDGGINTQYF.

The chain recombines TRBV6-5 with TRBJ1-5; a possible D gene is TRBD1 (5 bases). Germline loops: CDR1 MNHEY, CDR2 SVGAGI. This CDR3 has 15 amino acids. V lost 5 bases, J lost 1 base, and 12 bases lay in between. The CDR3 DNA is TGTGCCAGCAGTGGAGGGGTCGGAAGCAATCAGCCCCAGCATTTT. Protein sequence: CASSGGVGSNQPQHF.

This clonotype appeared a few times. J is TRBJ2-2 and V is TRBV25-1; D call uncertain. The CDR3 spans 13 residues. V lost 3 bases, J lost 9 bases, and 11 bases lay in between. In germline, CDR1 is MGHDK, CDR2 SYGVNS. CDR3 loop: CASSDGWARELFF. The CDR3 nucleotides read TGTGCCAGCAGTGACGGGTGGGCCAGGGAGCTGTTTTTT.

The chain uses TRBV12-3 or TRBV12-4 and TRBJ2-7; perhaps TRBD1 as D (5 bases). The CDR3 loop spans 15 amino acids. Trimming pared 6 bases from V and 0 bases from J, leaving 15 bases between. In DNA, the CDR3 is TGTGCCAGCAGCTCAATAGACAGCGTCTCCTACGAGCAGTACTTC. It is translated as CASSSIDSVSYEQYF.

This clonotype occurred many times. The J gene is TRBJ2-3, the V gene TRBV5-1, with D possibly matching TRBD2 (5 bases). Germline CDR1 and CDR2: SGHRS and YFSETQ. The V end lost 2 bases, the J end lost 3 bases, and 7 bases lay between the germline ends. The CDR3 sequence is 13 residues long. In DNA, the CDR3 is TGCGCCAGCAGCTTAGAGGGTACAGATACGCAGTATTTT. It yields the protein CASSLEGTDTQYF.

Only a few counts were recorded for this clonotype. The chain uses TRBV4-2 and TRBJ2-1; 8 bases are a match to TRBD2. The V gene end was trimmed by 5 bases and the J gene end by 6 bases; junction bases not matched to a gene: 12. The CDR3 extends over 16 amino acids. Germline V gene lookup returns CDR1 LGHNA and CDR2 YNFKEQ. Here the CDR3 reads CASSARTSGRPNEQFF. In nucleotides, the CDR3 is TGTGCCAGCAGCGCCAGAACTAGCGGTAGACCCAATGAGCAGTTCTTC.

This clonotype was counted between two and nine times. The V gene is TRBV7-2, the J gene TRBJ2-2; perhaps TRBD1 as D (5 bases). CDR3 length: 15 amino acids. Germline CDR1 is SGHTA and CDR2 is FQGNSA. Deletions cut 3 bases from V and 7 bases from J, with 15 bases between. The CDR3 DNA reads as TGTGCCAGCAGCTTCCGACACAAACAGGACGGGGAGCTGTTTTTT. It specifies CASSFRHKQDGELFF.

The table lists this clonotype with a few counts. The chain uses TRBV12-3 or TRBV12-4 and TRBJ1-2; D is perhaps TRBD1 (6 bases). The length of the CDR3 is 15 residues. Trimming pared 5 bases from V and 2 bases from J, leaving 15 bases between. CDR3 DNA: TGTGCCAGCAGTCCCTTAGGTACAGGGAACTATGGCTACACCTTC. Amino acid sequence: CASSPLGTGNYGYTF.

The V and J genes are TRBV7-9 and TRBJ1-2; the match to TRBD1 covers 10 bases. Germline V CDR1 and CDR2: SEHNR, FQNEAQ (reference sequence). Unmatched junction bases numbered 4, after V lost 5 bases and J lost 4 bases. The length of the CDR3 is 14 residues. CDR3 sequence reads: CASSVDRGSYGYTF. The CDR3 nucleotides are TGTGCCAGCAGCGTGGACAGGGGGTCCTATGGCTACACCTTC.

V usage is TRBV18 and J usage is TRBJ2-5, with TRBD1 identical over 8 bases. The CDR3 runs 15 residues. V gave up 6 bases and J gave up 4 bases; unmatched junction bases: 10. Germline V gene sequence: CDR1 KGHSH, CDR2 LQKENI. Here the CDR3 reads CASSPGQGSSETQYF. The CDR3 nucleotides read TGTGCCAGCTCGCCAGGACAGGGTTCATCAGAGACCCAGTACTTC. Using reference TRBV18 and TRBJ2-5 for the parts outside the CDR3, the full variable domain is NAGVMQNPRHLVRRRGQEARLRCSPMKGHSHVYWYRQLPEEGLKFMVYLQKENIIDESGMPKERFSAEFPKEGPSILRIQQVVRGDSAAYFCASSPGQGSSETQYFGPGTRLLVL.

V and J are TRBV12-3 or TRBV12-4 and TRBJ1-5; TRBD1 is a possible D gene (5 bases). V was clipped by 6 bases and J by 9 bases, with 15 bases between them. The CDR3 contains 13 residues. The CDR3 sequence: CASSPIGTRPQHF. The CDR3 DNA sequence: TGTGCCAGCAGCCCGATCGGGACTCGGCCCCAGCATTTT.

This clonotype turned up a few times. The genes are TRBV6-2 or TRBV6-3 and TRBJ1-5; unclear D gene. Trimming took off 6 bases at V and 5 bases at J, with 8 bases between the two ends. Germline-derived CDR1 and CDR2 are MNHEY and SVGEGT. This CDR3 has 12 amino acids. Here the CDR3 reads CASRTGDQPQHF. CDR3 in DNA: TGTGCCAGCAGGACTGGAGATCAGCCCCAGCATTTT.

The rearrangement links TRBV2 to TRBJ1-5, with D hard to call. Germline V lookup: CDR1 SNHLY, CDR2 FYNNEI. V gave up 3 bases and J gave up 4 bases, with 13 bases separating them. The CDR3 has 15 amino acids. CDR3 sequence reads: CASSDPETLNQPQHF. CDR3 nucleotide sequence: TGTGCCAGCAGTGACCCAGAGACCTTGAATCAGCCCCAGCATTTT. The full variable domain, rest sourced from reference TRBV2 and TRBJ1-5, is EPEVTQTPSHQVTQMGQEVILRCVPISNHLYFYWYRQILGQKVEFLVSFYNNEISEKSEIFDDQFSVERPDGSNFTLKIRSTKLEDSAMYFCASSDPETLNQPQHFGDGTRLSIL.

This clonotype showed up just a few times. J is TRBJ2-3 and V is TRBV4-1; D is ambiguous. CDR1 is MGHRA, CDR2 YSYEKL, per germline. V lost 1 base and J lost 4, with 9 bases in between. This CDR3 spans 14 amino acids. The CDR3 sequence is CASSQGQGPDTQYF. DNA for the CDR3: TGCGCCAGCAGCCAAGGTCAAGGGCCAGATACGCAGTATTTT.

This clonotype was observed a handful of times. This chain links TRBV12-3 or TRBV12-4 with TRBJ2-1; a weak D match, TRBD2 (7 bases). V was clipped by 4 bases and J by 13 bases, with 11 bases between them. This CDR3 is 11 amino acids long. CDR3: CASSWGGAQFF. The CDR3 DNA sequence: TGTGCCAGCAGTTGGGGGGGGGCCCAGTTCTTC.